This T cell receptor beta chain derives from a study of T-cell memory formation after mild COVID-19. Libraries for TCRalpha and TCRbeta carried sample barcodes and unique molecular identifiers via 5'RACE. TCRdb re-called the 5' RACE reads through MiXCR, storing one row per CDR3 protein. The data contain hundreds of thousands of distinct CDR3 sequences, 20% to 25% of them singletons. Study observations and caveats: Detection of some responders pre-infection suggested pre-existing cross-reactive memory T cells participated. The study found contracting CD4+ clones mainly in CM and EM and contracting CD8+ clones in EMRA.

This clonotype was observed a few times. The antigen remains unidentified. The CDR3 loop spans 16 amino acids. The junction had 10 bases not matched to a gene; V was cut back by 4 bases and J by 5 bases. The germline CDR1 and CDR2 sequences are KGHDR and SFDVKD. This chain connects TRBV24-1 to TRBJ2-1; 7 nucleotides match TRBD2. Input material: PBMCs or a T cell subset sorted from them (not recorded which). The receptor's source is an adult woman who had mild COVID-19 (a few samples of this study predate the infection). Cell type and time point are not known. The CDR3 DNA reads TGTGCCACCAGTGACCCCGCTAGCGGAGAGGACAATGAGCAGTTCTTC. Protein product: CATSDPASGEDNEQFF.